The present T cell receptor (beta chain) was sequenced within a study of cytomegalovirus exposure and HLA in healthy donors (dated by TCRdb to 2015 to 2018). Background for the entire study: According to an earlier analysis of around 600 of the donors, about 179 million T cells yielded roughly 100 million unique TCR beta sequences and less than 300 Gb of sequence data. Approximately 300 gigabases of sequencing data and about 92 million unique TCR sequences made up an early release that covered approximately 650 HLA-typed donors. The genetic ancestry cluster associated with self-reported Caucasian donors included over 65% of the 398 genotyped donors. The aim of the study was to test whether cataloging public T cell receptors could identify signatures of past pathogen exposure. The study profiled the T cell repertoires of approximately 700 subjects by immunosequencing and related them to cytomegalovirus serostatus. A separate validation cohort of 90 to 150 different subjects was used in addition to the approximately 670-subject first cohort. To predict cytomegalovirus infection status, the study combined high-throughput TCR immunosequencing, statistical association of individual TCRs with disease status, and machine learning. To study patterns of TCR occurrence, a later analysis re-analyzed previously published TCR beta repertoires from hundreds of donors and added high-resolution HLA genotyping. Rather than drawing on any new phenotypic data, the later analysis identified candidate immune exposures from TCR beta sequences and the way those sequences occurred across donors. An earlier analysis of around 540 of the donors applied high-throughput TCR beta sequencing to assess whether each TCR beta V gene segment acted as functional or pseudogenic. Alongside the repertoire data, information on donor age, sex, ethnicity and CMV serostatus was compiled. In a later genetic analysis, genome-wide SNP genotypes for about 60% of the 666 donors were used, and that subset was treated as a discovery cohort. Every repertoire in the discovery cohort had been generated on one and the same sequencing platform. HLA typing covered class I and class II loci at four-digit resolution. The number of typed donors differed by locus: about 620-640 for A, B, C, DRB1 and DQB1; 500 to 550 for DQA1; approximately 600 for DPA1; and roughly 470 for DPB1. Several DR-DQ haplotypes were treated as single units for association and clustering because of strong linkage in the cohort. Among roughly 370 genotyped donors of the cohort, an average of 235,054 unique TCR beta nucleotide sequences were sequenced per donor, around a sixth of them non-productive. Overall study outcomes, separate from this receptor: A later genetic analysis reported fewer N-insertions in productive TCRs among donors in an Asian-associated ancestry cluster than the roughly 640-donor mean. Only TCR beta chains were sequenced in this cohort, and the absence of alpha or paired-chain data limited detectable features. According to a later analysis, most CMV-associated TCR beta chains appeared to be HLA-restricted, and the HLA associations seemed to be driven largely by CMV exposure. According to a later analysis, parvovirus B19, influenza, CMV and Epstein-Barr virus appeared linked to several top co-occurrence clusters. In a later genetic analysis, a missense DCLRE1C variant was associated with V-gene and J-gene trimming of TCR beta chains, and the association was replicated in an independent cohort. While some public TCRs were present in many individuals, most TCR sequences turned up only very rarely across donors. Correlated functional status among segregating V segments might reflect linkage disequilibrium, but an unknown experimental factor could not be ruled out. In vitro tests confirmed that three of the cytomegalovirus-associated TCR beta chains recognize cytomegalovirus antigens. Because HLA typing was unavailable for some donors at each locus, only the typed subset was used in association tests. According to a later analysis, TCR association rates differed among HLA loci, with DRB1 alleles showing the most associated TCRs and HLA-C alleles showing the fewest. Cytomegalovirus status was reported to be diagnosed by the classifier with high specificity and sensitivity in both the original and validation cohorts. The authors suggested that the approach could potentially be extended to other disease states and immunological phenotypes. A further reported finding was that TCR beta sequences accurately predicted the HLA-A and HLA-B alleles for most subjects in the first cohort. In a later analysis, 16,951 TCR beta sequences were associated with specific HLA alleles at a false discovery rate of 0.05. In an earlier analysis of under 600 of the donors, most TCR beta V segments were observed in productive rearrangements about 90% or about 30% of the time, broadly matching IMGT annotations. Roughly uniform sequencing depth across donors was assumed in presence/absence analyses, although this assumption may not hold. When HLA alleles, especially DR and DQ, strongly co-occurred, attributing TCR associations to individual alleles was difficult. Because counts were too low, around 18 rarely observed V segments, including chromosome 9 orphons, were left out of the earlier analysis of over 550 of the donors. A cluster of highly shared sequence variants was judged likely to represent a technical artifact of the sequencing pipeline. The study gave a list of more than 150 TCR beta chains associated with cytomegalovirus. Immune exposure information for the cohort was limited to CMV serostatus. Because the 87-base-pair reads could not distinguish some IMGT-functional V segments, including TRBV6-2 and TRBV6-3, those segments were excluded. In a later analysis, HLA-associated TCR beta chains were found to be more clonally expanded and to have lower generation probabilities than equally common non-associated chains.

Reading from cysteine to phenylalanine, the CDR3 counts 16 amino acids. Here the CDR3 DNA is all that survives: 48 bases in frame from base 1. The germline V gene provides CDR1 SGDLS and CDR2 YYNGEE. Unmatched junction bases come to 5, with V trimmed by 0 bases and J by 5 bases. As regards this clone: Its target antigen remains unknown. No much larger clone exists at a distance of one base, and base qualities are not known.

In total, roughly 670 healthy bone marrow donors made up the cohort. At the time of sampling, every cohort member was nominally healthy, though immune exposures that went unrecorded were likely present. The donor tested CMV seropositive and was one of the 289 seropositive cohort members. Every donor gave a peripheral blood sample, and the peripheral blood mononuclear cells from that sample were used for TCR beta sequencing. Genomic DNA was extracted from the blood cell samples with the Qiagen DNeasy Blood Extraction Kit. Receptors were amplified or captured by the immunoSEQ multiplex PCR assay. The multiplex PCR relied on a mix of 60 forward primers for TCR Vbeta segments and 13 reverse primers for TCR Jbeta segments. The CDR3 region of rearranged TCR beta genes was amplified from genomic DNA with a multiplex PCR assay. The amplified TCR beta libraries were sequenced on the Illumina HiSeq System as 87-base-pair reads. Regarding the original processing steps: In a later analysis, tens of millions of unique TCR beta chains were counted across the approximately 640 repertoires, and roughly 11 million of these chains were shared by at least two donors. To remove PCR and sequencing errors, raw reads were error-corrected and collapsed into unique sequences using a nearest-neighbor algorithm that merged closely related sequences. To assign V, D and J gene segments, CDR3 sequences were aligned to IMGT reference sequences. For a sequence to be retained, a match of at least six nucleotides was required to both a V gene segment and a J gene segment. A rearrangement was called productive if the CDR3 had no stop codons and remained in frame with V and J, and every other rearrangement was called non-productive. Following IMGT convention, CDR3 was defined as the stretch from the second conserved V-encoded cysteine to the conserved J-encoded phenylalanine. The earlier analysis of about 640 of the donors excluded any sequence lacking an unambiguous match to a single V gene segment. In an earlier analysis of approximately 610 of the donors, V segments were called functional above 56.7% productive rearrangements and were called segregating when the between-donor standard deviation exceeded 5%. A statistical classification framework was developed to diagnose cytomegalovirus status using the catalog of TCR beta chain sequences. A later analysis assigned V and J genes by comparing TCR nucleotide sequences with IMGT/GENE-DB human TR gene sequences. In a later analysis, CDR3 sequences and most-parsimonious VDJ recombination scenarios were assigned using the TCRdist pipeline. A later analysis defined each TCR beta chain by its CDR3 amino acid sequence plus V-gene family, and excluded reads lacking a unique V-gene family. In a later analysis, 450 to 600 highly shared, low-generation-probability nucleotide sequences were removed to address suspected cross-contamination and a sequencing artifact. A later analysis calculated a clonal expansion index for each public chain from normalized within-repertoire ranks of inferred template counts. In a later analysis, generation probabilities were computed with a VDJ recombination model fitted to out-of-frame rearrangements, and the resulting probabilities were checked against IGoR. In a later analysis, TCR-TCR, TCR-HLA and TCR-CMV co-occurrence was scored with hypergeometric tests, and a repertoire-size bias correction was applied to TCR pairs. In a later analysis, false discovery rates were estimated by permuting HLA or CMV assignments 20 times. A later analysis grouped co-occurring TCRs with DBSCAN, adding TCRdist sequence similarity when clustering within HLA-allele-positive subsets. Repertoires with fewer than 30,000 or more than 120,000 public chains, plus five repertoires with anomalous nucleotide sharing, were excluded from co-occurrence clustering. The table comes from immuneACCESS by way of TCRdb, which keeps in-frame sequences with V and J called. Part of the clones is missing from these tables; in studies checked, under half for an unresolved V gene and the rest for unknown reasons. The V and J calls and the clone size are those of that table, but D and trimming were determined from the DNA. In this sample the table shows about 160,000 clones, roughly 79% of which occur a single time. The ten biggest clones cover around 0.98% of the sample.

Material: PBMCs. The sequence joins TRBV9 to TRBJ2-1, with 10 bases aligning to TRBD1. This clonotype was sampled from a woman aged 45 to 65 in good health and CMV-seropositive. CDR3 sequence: CASSVAPTGGNNEQFF. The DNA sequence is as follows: TGTGCCAGCAGCGTAGCTCCGACAGGGGGCAACAATGAGCAGTTCTTC.